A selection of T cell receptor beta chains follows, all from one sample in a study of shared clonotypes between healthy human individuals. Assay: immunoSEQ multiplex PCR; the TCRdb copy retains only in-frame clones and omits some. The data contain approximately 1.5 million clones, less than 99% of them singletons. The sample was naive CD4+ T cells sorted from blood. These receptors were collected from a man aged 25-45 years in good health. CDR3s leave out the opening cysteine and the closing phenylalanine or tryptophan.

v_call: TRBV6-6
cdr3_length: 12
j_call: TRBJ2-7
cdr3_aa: ASSEGGQYYEQY

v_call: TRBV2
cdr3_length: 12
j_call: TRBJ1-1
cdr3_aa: ASSEALRATEAF

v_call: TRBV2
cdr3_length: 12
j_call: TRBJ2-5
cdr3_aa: ASSDSGGRETQY

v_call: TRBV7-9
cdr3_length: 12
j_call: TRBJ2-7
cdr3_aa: ASSLRDRPSEQY

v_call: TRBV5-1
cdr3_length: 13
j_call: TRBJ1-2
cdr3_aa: ASSSDLDGKRGYT

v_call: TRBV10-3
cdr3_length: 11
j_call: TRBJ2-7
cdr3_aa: AISESSWREQY

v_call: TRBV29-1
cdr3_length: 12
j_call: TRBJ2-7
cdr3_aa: SVLGRVGVDEQY

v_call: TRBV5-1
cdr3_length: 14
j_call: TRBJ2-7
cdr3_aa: ASSLGLLGVTGEQY

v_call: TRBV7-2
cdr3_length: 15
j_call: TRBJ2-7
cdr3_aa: ASSPTIRRTGNYEQY

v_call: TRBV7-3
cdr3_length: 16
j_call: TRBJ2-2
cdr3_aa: ASSLIMDRVTNTGELF

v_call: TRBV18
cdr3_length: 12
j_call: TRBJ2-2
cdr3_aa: ASSLTGDTGELF

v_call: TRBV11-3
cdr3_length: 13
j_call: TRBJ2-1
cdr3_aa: ASSPEGSSYNEQF

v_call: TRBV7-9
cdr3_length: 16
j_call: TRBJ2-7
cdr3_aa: ASSEHPGLAGEAYEQY

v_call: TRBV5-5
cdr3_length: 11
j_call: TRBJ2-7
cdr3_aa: ASSLGVRGEQY

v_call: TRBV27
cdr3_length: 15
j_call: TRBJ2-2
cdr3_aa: ASSFGQGSSNTGELF

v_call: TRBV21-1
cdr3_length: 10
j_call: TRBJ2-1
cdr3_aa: ASRGVGNEQF

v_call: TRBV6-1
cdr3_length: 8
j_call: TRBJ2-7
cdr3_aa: ASRLSRQY

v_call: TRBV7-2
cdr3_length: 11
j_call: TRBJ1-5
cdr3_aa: ASSLVRFQPQH